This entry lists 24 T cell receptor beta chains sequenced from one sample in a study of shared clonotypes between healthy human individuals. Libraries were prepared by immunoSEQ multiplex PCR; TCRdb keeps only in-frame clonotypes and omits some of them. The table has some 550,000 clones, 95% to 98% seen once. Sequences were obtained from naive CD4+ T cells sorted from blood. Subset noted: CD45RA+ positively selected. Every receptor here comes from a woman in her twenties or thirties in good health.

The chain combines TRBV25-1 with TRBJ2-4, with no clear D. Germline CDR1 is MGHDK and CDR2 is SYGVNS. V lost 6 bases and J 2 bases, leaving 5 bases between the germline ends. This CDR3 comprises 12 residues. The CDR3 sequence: CASRGTKNIQYF. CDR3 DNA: TGTGCCAGCAGAGGAACCAAAAACATTCAGTACTTC.

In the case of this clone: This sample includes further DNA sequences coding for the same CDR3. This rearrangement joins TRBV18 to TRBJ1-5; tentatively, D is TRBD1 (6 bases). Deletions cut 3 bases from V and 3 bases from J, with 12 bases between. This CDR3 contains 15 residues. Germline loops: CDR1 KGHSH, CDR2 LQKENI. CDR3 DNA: TGTGCCAGCTCACCCACTACAGGGAACAATCAGCCCCAGCATTTT. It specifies CASSPTTGNNQPQHF.

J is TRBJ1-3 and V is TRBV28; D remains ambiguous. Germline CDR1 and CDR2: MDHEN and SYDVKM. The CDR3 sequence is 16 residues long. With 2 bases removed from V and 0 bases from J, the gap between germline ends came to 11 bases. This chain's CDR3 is CASSLGRPPSGNTIYF. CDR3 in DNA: TGTGCCAGCAGTTTAGGGCGTCCCCCCTCTGGAAACACCATATATTTT.

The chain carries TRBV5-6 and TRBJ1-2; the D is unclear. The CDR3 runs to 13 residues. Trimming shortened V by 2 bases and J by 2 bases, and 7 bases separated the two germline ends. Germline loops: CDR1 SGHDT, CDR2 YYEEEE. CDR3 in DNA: TGTGCCAGCAGCTTCGGTCCGAACTATGGCTACACCTTC. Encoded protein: CASSFGPNYGYTF.

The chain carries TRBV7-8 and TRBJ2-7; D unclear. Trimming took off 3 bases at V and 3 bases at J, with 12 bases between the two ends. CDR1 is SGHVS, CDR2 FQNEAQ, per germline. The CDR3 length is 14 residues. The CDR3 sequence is CASSLVGGRYEQYF. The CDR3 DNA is TGTGCCAGCAGCTTGGTCGGCGGACGCTACGAGCAGTACTTC.

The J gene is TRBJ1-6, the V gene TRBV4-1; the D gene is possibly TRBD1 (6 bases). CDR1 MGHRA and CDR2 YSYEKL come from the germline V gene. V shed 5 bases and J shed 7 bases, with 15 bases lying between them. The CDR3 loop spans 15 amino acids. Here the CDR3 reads CASSSPTGINSPLHF. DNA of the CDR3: TGCGCCAGCAGCTCGCCTACAGGGATCAATTCACCCCTCCACTTT.

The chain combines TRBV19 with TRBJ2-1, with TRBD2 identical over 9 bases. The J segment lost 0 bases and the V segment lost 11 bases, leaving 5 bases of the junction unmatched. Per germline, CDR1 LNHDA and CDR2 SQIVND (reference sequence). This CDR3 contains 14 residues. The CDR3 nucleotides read TGTGCCTCCCTAGCGGGAAGCTCCTACAATGAGCAGTTCTTC. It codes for CASLAGSSYNEQFF.

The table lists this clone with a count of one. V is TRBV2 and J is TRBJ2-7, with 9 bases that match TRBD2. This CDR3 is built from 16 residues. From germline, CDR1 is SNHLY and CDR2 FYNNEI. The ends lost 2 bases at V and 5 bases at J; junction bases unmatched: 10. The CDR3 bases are TGTGCCAGCAGTGAAAGGTATCGCGGGAGGGCCAACGAGCAGTACTTC. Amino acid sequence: CASSERYRGRANEQYF.

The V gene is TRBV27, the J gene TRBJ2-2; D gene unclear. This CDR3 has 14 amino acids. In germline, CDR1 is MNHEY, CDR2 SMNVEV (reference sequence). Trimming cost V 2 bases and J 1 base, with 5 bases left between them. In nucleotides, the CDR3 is TGTGCCAGCAGTTTACTCGGGAACACCGGGGAGCTGTTTTTT. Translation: CASSLLGNTGELFF.

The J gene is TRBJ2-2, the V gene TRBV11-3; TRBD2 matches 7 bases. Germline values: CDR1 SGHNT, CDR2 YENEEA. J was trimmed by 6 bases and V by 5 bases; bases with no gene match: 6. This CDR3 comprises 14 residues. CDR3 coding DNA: TGTGCCAGCAGCGTCGGCGGGAGTCCCGGGGAGCTGTTTTTT. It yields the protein CASSVGGSPGELFF.

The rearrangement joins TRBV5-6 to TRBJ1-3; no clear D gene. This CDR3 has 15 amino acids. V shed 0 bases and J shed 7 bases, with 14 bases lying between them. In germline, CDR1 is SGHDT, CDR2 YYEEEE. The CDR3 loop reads CASSLGELRGNTIYF. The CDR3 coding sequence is TGTGCCAGCAGCTTGGGAGAGCTTCGGGGTAACACCATATATTTT.

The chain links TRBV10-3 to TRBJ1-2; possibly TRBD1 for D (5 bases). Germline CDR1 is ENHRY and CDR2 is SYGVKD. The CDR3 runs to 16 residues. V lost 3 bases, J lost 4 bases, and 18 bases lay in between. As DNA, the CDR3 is TGTGCCATCAGTGACCGCGGGACCGGGACGAGCTATGGCTACACCTTC. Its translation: CAISDRGTGTSYGYTF.

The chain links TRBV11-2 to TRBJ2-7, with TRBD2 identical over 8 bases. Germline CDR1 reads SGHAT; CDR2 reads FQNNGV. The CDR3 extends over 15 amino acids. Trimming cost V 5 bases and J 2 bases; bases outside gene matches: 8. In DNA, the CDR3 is TGTGCCAGCAGCCCCCTTAGCGGGGCTACCTACGAGCAGTACTTC. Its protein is CASSPLSGATYEQYF.

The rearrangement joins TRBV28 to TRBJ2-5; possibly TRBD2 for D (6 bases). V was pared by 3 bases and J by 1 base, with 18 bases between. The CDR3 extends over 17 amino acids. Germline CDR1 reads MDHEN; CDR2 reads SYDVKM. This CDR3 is CASSFRWLAARQETQYF. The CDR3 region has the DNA TGTGCCAGCAGTTTTCGATGGTTAGCGGCACGCCAAGAGACCCAGTACTTC. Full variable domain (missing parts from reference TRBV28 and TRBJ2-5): DVKVTQSSRYLVKRTGEKVFLECVQDMDHENMFWYRQDPGLGLRLIYFSYDVKMKEKGDIPEGYSVSREKKERFSLILESASTNQTSMYLCASSFRWLAARQETQYFGPGTRLLVL.

The CDR3 DNA follows: TGTGCCAGCAGCTTAGGGCGGACTAGCGGGAGGGTTGTAATGGATGAGCAGTTCTTC. The encoded protein is CASSLGRTSGRVVMDEQFF. The rearrangement joins TRBV11-2 to TRBJ2-1; TRBD2 aligns across 15 bases. The CDR3 covers 19 residues. Germline CDR1 and CDR2: SGHAT and FQNNGV. V gave up 1 base and J gave up 8 bases; unmatched junction bases: 12.

CDR3 in amino acids: CASSQARARETQYF. The DNA of the CDR3 is TGCGCCAGCAGCCAAGCCAGGGCCCGAGAGACCCAGTACTTC. This chain connects TRBV4-1 to TRBJ2-5; D possibly corresponds to TRBD1 (5 bases). The CDR3 runs to 14 residues. Germline V gene lookup returns CDR1 MGHRA and CDR2 YSYEKL. V was shortened by 1 base and J by 4 bases, with 10 bases between the two germline ends.

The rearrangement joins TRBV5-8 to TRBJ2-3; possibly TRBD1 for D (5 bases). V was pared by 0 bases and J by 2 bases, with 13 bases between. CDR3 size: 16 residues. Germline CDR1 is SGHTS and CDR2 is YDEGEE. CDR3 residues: CASSLVLGVPTDTQYF. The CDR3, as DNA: TGTGCCAGCAGCTTGGTTCTAGGGGTGCCCACAGATACGCAGTATTTT.

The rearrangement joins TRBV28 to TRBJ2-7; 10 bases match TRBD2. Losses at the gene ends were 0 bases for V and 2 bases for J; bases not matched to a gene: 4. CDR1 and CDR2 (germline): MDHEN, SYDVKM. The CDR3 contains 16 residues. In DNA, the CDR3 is TGTGCCAGCAGTTTATGGGGGAGCGGGAGGGCCTACGAGCAGTACTTC. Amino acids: CASSLWGSGRAYEQYF.

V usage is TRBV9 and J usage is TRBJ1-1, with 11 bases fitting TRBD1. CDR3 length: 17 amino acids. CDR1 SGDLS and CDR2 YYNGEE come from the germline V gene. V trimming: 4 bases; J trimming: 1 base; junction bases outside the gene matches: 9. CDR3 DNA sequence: TGTGCCAGCAGCCTTCGGACAGGGGGCTTTCGGAACACTGAAGCTTTCTTT. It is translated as CASSLRTGGFRNTEAFF.

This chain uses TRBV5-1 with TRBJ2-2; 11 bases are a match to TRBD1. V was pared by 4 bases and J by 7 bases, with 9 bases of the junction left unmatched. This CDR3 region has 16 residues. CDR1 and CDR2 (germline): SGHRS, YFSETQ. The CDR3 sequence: CASSGIPGQGDGELFF. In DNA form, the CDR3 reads TGCGCCAGCAGCGGAATTCCGGGACAGGGGGACGGGGAGCTGTTTTTT.

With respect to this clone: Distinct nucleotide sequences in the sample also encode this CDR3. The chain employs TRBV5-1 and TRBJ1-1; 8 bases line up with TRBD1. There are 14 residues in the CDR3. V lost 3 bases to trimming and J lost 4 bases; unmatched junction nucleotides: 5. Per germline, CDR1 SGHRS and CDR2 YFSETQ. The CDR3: CASSSGTGGTEAFF. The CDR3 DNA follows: TGCGCCAGCAGCTCAGGGACAGGCGGCACTGAAGCTTTCTTT.

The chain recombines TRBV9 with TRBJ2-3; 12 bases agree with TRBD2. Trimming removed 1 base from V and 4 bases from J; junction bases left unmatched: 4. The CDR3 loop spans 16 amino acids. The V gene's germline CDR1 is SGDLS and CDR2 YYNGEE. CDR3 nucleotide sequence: TGTGCCAGCAGCGTACCCCTAGCGGGAGGGGCAGATACGCAGTATTTT. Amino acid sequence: CASSVPLAGGADTQYF.

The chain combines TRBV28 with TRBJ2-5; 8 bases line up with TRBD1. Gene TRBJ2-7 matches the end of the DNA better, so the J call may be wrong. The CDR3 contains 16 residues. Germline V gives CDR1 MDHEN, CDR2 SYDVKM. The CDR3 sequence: CASSLGGTGGPYEQYF. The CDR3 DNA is TGTGCCAGCAGTTTAGGGGGCACAGGGGGTCCTTACGAGCAGTACTTC.

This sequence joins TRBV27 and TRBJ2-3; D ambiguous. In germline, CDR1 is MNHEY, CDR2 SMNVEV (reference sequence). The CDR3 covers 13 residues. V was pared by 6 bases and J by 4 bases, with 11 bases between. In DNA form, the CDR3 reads TGTGCCAGCAGCGGAACGCTAGCAGATACGCAGTATTTT. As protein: CASSGTLADTQYF.